This T cell receptor beta chain was captured by sequencing in a study of blood T cell repertoires in COVID-19. Overall study context: The cDNA or gDNA used as material had been derived from T cells, B-cell-depleted T cells, or PBMCs.

The CDR3 runs 13 residues. With V trimmed by 7 bases and J by 9 bases, 9 bases remained unmatched. CDR1 is SGDLS, CDR2 YYNGEE, per germline. The authors' processing: Estimated nucleated cell counts came from reference gene primer amplification. Method: immunoSEQ multiplex PCR; TCRdb's copy keeps in-frame clones and lacks some. That table furnishes V, J and clone size, whereas the DNA furnished D and trimming. The table records approximately 60,000 clones, more than 75% of them present only once. The receptor comes from a man over 45 with active COVID-19. V and J are TRBV9 and TRBJ2-1; 8 positions match TRBD1. The sequenced sample was peripheral blood. CDR3 in amino acids: CASGGRGLSEQFF. In DNA form, the CDR3 reads TGTGCCAGCGGGGGCAGGGGGCTAAGTGAGCAGTTCTTC.